The clone carrying this T cell receptor beta chain was detected a few times. What it binds is not known. The sample comes from a study of T cell repertoires in cytomegalovirus infection. From the reads, TCRdb called clonotypes with MiXCR, one entry per CDR3 protein. The table lists about half a million distinct CDR3 sequences, more than 40% of them singletons. V lost 1 base to trimming and J lost 7 bases; unmatched junction nucleotides: 8. From germline, CDR1 is SGHVS and CDR2 FQNEAQ. CDR3 size: 16 residues. The chain links TRBV7-8 to TRBJ1-2, with 11 positions matching TRBD1. The material sequenced was cultured PBMCs, taken from culture after CMV antigen stimulation. This TCR was recovered from a human donor in good health (CMV status not recorded). Some clones in this sample may be carry-over from other donors' samples. Here the CDR3 reads CASSLVPDRGPGGYTF. CDR3 sequence (DNA): TGTGCCAGCAGCTTAGTGCCGGACAGGGGGCCAGGTGGCTACACCTTC. Drawing the rest from reference TRBV7-8 and TRBJ1-2, the complete variable domain is GAGVSQSPRYKVAKRGQDVALRCDPISGHVSLFWYQQALGQGPEFLTYFQNEAQLDKSGLPSDRFFAERPEGSVSTLKIQRTQQEDSAVYLCASSLVPDRGPGGYTFGSGTRLTVV.